The clone carrying this T cell receptor beta chain has a handful of counts. Its antigen is currently unknown. In the PCR, 60 Vbeta and 13 Jbeta primers were used. TCRdb's table, derived via immunoSEQ multiplex PCR, lists solely in-frame clones and lacks some. The sample holds more than 95,000 clones, roughly 77% seen once. The donors comprised healthy bone marrow donors. These data come from a study of cytomegalovirus exposure and HLA in healthy donors. Study information: An earlier analysis found 95 million to 140 million unique TCR beta sequences from approximately 190 million T cells.

The CDR3 spans 16 residues. The germline V gene encodes CDR1 SGDLS and CDR2 YYNGEE. After removal of 2 bases from V and 0 bases from J, the junction contained 4 bases not matched to a gene. Study-level findings and limits: Later work associated 16,951 TCR beta sequences with HLA alleles at 0.05 false discovery rate. Cytomegalovirus-associated TCR beta chains were listed, numbering around 150.

Material for sequencing was PBMCs. The J gene is TRBJ1-3, the V gene TRBV9, with 8 bases identical to TRBD1. The TCR was taken from a man in his fifties in good health and CMV-seropositive. The CDR3 DNA is TGTGCCAGCAGCGTGGGGACAGGCATCTCTGGAAACACCATATATTTT. Encoded protein: CASSVGTGISGNTIYF.